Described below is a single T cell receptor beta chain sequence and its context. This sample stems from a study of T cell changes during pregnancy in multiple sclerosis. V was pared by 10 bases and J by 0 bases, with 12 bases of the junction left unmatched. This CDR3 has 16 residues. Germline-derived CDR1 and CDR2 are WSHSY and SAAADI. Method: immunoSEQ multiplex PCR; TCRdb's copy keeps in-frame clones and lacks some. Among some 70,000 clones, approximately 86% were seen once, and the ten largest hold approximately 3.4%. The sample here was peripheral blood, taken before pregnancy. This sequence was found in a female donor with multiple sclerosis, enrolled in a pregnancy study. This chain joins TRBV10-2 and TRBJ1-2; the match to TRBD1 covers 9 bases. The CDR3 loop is CATIMTGGAPNYGYTF. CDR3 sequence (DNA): TGCGCCACCATCATGACAGGGGGGGCCCCTAACTATGGCTACACCTTC.